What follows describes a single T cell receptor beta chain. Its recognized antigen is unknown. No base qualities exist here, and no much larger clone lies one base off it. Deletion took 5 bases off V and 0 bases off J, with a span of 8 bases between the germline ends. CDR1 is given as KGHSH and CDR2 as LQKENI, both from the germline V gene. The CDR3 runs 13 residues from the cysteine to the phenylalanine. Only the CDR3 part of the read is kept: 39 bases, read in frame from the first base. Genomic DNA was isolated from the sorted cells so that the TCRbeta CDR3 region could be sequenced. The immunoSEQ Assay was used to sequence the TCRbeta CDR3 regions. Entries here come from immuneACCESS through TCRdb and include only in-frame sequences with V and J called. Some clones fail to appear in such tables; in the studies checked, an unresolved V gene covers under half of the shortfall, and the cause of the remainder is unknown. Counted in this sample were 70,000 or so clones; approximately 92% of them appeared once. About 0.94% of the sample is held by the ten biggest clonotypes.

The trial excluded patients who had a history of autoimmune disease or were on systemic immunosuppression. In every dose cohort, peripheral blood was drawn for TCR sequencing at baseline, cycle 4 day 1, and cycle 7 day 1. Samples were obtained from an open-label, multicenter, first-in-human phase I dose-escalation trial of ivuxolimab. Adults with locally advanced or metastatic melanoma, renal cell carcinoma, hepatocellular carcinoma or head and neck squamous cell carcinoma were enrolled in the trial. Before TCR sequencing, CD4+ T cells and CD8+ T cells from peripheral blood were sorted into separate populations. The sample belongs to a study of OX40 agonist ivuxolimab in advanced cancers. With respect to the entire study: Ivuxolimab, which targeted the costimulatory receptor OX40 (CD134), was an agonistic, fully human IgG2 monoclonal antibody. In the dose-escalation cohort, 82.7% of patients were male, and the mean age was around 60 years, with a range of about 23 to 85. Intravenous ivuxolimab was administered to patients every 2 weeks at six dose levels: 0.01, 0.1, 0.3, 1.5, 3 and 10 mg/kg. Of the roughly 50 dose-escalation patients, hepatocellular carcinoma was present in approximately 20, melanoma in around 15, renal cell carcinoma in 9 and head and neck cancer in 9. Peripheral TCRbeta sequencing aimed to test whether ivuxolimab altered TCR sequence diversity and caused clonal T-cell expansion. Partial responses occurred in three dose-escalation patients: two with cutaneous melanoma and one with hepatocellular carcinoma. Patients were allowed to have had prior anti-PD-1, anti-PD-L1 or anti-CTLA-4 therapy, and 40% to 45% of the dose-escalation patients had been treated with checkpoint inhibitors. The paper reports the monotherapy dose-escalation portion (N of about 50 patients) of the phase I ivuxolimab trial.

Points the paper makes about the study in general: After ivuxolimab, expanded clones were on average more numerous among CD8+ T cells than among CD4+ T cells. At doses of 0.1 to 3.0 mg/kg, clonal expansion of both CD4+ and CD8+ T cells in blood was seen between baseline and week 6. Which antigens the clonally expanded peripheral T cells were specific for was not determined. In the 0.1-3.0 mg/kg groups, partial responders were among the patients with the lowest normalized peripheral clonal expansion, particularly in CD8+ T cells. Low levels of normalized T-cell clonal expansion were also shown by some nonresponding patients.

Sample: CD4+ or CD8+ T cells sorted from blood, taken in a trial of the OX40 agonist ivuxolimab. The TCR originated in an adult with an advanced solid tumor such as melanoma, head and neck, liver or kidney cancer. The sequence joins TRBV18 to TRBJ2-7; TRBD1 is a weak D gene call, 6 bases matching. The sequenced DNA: TGTGCCAGCTCAGGACAGTTCTCCTACGAGCAGTACTTC. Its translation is CASSGQFSYEQYF.